The T cell receptor (beta chain) described here comes from a study of blood T cell repertoires in COVID-19. There are 18 residues in the CDR3. Produced via immunoSEQ multiplex PCR; TCRdb's table is partial and in-frame only. The sample holds tens of thousands of clones, less than 85% seen once. The TCR comes from a man between 65 and 80 years old with acute or convalescent COVID-19. This chain connects TRBV1 to TRBJ2-7; TRBD2 reflects the table's D call only, with no check against the DNA. TRBV1 is given as a pseudogene. Input material: peripheral blood. DNA for the CDR3: TGCACCAGCAGCCAAGTATTCTCCCCAGCGCACTACTCCTACGAGCAGTACGTC. Encoded protein: CTSSQVFSPAHYSYEQYV.